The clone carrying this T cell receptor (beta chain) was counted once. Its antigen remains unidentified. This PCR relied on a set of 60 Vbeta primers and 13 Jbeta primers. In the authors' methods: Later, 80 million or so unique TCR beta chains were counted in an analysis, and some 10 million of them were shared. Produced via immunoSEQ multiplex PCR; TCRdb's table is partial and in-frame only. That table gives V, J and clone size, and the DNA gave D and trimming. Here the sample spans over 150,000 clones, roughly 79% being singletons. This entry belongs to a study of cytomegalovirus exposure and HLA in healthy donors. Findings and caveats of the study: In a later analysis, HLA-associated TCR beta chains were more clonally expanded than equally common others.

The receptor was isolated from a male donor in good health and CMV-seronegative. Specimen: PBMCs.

In nucleotides, the CDR3 is TGTGCCAGCAGTCCGGACAGCCAGCTTGGCTATGGCTACACCTTC. This codes for CASSPDSQLGYGYTF. This chain uses TRBV28 with TRBJ1-2; weak D call: TRBD1 (6 bases). Per germline, CDR1 MDHEN and CDR2 SYDVKM. Deletions cut 5 bases from V and 4 bases from J, with 17 bases between. The CDR3 has 15 amino acids.